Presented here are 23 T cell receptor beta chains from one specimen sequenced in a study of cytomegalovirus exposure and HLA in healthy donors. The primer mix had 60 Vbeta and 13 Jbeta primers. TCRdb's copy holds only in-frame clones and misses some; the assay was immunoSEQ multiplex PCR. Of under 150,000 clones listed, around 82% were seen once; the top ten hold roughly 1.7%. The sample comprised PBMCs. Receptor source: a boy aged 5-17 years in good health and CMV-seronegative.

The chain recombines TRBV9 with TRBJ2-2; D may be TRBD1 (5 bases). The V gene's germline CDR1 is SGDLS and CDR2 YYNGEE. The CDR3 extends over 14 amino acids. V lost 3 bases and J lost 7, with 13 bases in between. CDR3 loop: CASSALGEDGELFF. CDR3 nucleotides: TGTGCCAGCAGCGCGCTAGGGGAAGACGGGGAGCTGTTTTTT.

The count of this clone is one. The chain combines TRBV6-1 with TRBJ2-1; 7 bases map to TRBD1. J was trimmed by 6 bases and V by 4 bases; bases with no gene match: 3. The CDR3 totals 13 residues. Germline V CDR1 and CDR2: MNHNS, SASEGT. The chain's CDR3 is CASSGRQGNEQFF. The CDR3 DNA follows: TGTGCCAGCAGTGGTCGACAGGGCAATGAGCAGTTCTTC.

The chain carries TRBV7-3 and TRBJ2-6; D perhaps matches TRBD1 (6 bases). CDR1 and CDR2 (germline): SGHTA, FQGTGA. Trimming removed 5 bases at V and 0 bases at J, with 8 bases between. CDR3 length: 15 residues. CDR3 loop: CASSRTDSGANVLTF. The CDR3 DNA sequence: TGTGCCAGCAGCCGGACAGACTCTGGGGCCAACGTCCTGACTTTC. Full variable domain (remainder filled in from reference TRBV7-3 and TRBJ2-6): GAGVSQTPSNKVTEKGKYVELRCDPISGHTALYWYRQSLGQGPEFLIYFQGTGAADDSGLPNDRFFAVRPEGSVSTLKIQRTERGDSAVYLCASSRTDSGANVLTFGAGSRLTVL.

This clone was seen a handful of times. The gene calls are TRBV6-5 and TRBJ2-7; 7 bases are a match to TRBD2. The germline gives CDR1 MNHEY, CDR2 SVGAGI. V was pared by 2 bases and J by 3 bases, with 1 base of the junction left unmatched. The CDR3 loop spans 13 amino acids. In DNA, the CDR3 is TGTGCCAGCAGTTACGGGAGGGGCTACGAGCAGTACTTC. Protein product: CASSYGRGYEQYF.

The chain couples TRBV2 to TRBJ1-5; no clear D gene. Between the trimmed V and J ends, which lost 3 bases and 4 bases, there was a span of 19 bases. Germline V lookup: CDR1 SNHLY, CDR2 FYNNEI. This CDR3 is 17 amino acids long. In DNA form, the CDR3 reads TGTGCCAGCAGTGAGCCATTAGAGGGTATTAGGAATCAGCCCCAGCATTTT. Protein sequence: CASSEPLEGIRNQPQHF.

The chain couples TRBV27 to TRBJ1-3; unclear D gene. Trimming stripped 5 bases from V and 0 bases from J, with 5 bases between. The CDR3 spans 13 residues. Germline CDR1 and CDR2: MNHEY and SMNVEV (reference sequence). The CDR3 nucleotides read TGTGCCAGCAGTCGGGTCTCTGGAAACACCATATATTTT. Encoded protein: CASSRVSGNTIYF.

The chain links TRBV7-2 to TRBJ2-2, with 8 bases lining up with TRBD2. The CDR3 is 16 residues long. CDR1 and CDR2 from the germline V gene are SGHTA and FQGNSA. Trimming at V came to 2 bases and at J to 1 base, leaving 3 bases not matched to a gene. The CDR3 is CASSLLRGGNTGELFF. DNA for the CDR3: TGTGCCAGCAGCTTACTCCGGGGGGGGAACACCGGGGAGCTGTTTTTT.

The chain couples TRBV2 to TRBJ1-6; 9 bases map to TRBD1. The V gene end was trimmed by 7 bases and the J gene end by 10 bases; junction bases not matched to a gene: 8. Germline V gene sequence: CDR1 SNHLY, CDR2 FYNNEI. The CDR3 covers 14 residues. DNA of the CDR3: TGTGCCAGCACCGGGACAGGGAAGGGATCACCCCTCCACTTT. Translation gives CASTGTGKGSPLHF.

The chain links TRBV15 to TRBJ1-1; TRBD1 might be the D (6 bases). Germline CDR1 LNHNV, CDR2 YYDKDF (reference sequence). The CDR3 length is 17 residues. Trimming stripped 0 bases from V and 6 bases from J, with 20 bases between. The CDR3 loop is CATSRDWLGQGSSEAFF. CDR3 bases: TGTGCCACCAGCAGAGATTGGTTAGGGCAGGGGTCGTCTGAAGCTTTCTTT. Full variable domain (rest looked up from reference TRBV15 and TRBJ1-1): DAMVIQNPRYQVTQFGKPVTLSCSQTLNHNVMYWYQQKSSQAPKLLFHYYDKDFNNEADTPDNFQSRRPNTSFCFLDIRSPGLGDTAMYLCATSRDWLGQGSSEAFFGQGTRLTVV.

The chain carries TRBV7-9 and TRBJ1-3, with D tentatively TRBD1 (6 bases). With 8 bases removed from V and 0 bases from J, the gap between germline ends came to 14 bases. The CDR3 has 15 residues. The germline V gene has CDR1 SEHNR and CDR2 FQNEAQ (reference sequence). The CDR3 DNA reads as TGTGCCAGCTCAGGGGAGGGGCACTCTGGAAACACCATATATTTT. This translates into CASSGEGHSGNTIYF.

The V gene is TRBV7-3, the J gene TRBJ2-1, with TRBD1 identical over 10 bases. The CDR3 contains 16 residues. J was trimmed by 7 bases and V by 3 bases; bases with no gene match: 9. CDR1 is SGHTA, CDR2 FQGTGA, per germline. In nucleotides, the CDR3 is TGTGCCAGCAGCTTTGAGCAACGGACAGGGGGGAATGAGCAGTTCTTC. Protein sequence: CASSFEQRTGGNEQFF.

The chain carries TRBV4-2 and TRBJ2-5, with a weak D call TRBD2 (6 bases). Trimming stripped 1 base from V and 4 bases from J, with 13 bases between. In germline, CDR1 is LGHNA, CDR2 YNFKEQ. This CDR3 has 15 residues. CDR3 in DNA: TGTGCCAGCAGCCAAGTGGCGGGGCAGGGAGAGACCCAGTACTTC. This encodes CASSQVAGQGETQYF.

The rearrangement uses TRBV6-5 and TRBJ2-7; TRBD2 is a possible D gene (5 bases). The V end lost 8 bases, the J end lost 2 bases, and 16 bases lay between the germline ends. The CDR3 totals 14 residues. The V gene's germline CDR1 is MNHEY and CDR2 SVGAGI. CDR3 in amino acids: CASSRRRAPYEQYF. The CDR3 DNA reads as TGTGCCAGCTCGCGCCGGCGGGCGCCCTACGAGCAGTACTTC.

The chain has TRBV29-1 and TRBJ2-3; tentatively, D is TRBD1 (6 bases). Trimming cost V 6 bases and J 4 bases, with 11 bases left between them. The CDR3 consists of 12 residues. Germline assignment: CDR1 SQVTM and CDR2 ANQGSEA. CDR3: CSVTQGPDTQYF. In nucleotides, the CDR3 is TGCAGCGTAACACAGGGACCAGATACGCAGTATTTT.

CDR3 region: CASSVGELPQETQYF. CDR3 in DNA: TGTGCCAGCAGCGTAGGAGAACTACCCCAAGAGACCCAGTACTTC. J is TRBJ2-5 and V is TRBV9; no definite D call. The germline V gene encodes CDR1 SGDLS and CDR2 YYNGEE. The CDR3 length is 15 residues. The V end was cut by 0 bases, the J end by 1 base, with 10 bases between.

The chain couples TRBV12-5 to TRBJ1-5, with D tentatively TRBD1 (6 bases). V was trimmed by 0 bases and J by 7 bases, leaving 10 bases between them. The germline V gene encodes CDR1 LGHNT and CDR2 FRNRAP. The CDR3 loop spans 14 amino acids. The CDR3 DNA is TGTGCTAGTGGTTTGGTAACAGGGAGCCAGCCCCAGCATTTT. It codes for CASGLVTGSQPQHF. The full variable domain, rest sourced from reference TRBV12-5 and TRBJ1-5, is DARVTQTPRHKVTEMGQEVTMRCQPILGHNTVFWYRQTMMQGLELLAYFRNRAPLDDSGMPKDRFSAEMPDATLATLKIQPSEPRDSAVYFCASGLVTGSQPQHFGDGTRLSIL.

This CDR3 reads CASSLSSGAWYNEQFF. DNA of the CDR3: TGTGCCAGCAGCTTATCTAGCGGGGCGTGGTACAATGAGCAGTTCTTC. The gene calls are TRBV7-9 and TRBJ2-1; TRBD2 aligns across 9 bases. The J segment lost 4 bases and the V segment lost 2 bases, leaving 6 bases of the junction unmatched. Looked up from germline, CDR1 is SEHNR and CDR2 is FQNEAQ (reference sequence). The CDR3 has 16 residues.

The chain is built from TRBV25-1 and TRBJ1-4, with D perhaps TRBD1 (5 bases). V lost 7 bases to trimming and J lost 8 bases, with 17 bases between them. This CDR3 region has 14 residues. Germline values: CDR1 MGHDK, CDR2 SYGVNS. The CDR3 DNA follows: TGTGCCAGCACCGGGGGAGGGGCCCGGGAAAAACTGTTTTTT. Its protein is CASTGGGAREKLFF.

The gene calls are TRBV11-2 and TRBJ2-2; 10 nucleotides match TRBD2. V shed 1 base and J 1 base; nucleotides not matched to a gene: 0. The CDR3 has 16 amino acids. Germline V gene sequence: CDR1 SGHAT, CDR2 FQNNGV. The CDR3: CASSLGLAGNTGELFF. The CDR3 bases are TGTGCCAGCAGCTTAGGACTAGCGGGGAACACCGGGGAGCTGTTTTTT.

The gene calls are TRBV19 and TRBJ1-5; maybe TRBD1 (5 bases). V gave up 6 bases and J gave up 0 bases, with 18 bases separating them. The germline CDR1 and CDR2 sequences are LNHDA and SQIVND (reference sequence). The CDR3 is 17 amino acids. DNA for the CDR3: TGTGCCAGTAGACGGGACTGGGGGAAGAATAGCAATCAGCCCCAGCATTTT. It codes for CASRRDWGKNSNQPQHF. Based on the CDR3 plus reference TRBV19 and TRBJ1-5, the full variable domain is DGGITQSPKYLFRKEGQNVTLSCEQNLNHDAMYWYRQDPGQGLRLIYYSQIVNDFQKGDIAEGYSVSREKKESFPLTVTSAQKNPTAFYLCASRRDWGKNSNQPQHFGDGTRLSIL.

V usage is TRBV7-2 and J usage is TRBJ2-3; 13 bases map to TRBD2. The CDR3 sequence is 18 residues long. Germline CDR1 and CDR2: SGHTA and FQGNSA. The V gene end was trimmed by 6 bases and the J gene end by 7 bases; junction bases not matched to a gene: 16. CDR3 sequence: CASSLITSGGARWYTQYF. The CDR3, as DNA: TGTGCCAGCAGTCTGATTACTAGCGGGGGGGCCAGGTGGTATACGCAGTATTTT.

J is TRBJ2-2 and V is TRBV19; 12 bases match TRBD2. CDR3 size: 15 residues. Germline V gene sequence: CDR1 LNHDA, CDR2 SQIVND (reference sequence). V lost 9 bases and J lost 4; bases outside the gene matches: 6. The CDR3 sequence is CASRLAGGGTGELFF. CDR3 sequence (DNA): TGTGCCAGCCGGCTAGCGGGAGGGGGCACCGGGGAGCTGTTTTTT.

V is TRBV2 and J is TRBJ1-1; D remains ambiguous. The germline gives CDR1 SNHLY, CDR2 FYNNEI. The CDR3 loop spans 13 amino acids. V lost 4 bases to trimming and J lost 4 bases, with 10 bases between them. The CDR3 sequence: CASSGAWSTEAFF. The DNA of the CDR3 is TGTGCCAGCAGTGGAGCATGGAGCACTGAAGCTTTCTTT.